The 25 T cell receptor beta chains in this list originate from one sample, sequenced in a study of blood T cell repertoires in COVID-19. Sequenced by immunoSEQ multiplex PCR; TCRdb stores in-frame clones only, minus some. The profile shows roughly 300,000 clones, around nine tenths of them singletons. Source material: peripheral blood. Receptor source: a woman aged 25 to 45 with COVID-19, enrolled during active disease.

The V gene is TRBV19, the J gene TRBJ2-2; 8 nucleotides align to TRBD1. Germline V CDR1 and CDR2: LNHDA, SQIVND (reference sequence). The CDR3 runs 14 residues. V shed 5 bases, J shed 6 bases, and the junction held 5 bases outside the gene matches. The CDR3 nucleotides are TGTGCCAGTAGTGGGGACAGGTTTTCCGGGGAGCTGTTTTTT. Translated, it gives CASSGDRFSGELFF.

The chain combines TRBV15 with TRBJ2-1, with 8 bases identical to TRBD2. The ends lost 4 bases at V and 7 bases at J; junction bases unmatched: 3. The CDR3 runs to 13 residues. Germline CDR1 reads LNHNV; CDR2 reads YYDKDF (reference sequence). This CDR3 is CATSTRGANEQFF. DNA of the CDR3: TGTGCCACCAGCACGCGGGGGGCGAATGAGCAGTTCTTC.

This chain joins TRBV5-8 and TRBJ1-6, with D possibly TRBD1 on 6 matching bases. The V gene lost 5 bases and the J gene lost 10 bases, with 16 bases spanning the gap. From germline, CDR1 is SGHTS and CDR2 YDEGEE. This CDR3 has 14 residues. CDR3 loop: CASSSYRDGSPLHF. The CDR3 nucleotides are TGTGCCAGCAGTTCCTACAGGGACGGATCACCCCTCCACTTT.

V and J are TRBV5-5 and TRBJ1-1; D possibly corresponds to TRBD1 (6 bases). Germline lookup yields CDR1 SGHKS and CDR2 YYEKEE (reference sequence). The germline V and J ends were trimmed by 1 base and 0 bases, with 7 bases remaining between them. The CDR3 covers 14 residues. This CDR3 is CASSLTGLNTEAFF. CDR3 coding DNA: TGTGCCAGCAGCTTGACAGGGCTGAACACTGAAGCTTTCTTT.

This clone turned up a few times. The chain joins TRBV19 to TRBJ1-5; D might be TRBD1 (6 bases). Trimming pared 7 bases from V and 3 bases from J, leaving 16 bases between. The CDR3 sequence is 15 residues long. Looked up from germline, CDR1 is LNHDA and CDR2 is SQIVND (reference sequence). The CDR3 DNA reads TGTGCCAGTAATTTTGGGGGCAGACACAATCAGCCCCAGCATTTT. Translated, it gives CASNFGGRHNQPQHF.

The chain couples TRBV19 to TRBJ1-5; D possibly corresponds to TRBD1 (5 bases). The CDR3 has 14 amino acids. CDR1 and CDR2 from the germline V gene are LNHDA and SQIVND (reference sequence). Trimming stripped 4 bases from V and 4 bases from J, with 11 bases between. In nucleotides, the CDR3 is TGTGCCAGTAGTACCCTTACAGGAAATCAGCCCCAGCATTTT. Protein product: CASSTLTGNQPQHF.

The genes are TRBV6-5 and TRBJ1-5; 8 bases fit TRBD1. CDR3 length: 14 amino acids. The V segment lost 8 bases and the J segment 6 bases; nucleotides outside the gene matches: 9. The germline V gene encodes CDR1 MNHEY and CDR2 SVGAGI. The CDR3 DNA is TGTGCCAGCTGGACCGGGACAGGAGGTCAGCCCCAGCATTTT. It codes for CASWTGTGGQPQHF.

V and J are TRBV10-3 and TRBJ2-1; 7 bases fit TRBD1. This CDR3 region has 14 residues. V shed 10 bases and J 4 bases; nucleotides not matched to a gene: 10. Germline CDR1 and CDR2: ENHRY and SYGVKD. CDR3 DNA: TGTGCCACCACCGGGACAGAACTTTACAATGAGCAGTTCTTC. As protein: CATTGTELYNEQFF.

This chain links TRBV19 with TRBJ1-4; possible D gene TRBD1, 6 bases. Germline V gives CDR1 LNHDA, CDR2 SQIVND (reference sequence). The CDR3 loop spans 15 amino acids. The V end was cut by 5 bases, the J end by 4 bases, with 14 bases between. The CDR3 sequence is CASSADRLDNEKLFF. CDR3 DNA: TGTGCCAGTAGTGCCGACAGGCTGGATAATGAAAAACTGTTTTTT.

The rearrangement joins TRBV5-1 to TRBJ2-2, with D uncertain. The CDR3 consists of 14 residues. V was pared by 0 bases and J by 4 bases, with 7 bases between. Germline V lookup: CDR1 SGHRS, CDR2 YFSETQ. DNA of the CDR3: TGCGCCAGCAGCTTGGCGAGGAGCACCGGGGAGCTGTTTTTT. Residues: CASSLARSTGELFF.

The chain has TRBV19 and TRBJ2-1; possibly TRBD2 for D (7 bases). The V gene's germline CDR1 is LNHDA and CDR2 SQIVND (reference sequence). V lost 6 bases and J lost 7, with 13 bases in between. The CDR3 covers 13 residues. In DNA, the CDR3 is TGTGCCAGTAGGCGGGGGCCGTGGAATGAGCAGTTCTTC. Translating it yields CASRRGPWNEQFF.

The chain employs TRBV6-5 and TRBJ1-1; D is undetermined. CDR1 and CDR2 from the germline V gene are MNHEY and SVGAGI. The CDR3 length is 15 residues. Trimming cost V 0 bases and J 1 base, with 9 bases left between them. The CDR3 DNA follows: TGTGCCAGCAGTTACTCCGCAGGTGGGAACACTGAAGCTTTCTTT. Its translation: CASSYSAGGNTEAFF.

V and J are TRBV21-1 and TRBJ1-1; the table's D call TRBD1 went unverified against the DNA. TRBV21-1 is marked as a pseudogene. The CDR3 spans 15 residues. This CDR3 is CASSKVNRGNTEAFF. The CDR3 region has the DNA TGTGCCAGCAGCAAAGTTAACAGGGGGAACACTGAAGCTTTCTTT.

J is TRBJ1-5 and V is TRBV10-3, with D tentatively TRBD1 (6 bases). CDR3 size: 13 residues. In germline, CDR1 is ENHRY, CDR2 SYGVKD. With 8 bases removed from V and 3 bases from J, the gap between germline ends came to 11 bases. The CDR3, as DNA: TGTGCCATCGGAGGACAGTTCAATCAGCCCCAGCATTTT. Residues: CAIGGQFNQPQHF.

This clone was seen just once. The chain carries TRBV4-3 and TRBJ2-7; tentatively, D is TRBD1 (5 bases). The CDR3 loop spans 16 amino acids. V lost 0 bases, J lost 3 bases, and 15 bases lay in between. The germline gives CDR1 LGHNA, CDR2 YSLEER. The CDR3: CASSQENTRGSYEQYF. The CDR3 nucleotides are TGCGCCAGCAGCCAAGAGAACACAAGGGGCAGCTACGAGCAGTACTTC.

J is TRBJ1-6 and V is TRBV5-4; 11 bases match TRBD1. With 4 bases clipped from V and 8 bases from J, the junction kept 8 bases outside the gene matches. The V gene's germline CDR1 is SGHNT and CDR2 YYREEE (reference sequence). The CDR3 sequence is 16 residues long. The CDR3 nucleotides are TGTGCCAGCAGCACACCGGGACAGGGGGACCATTCACCCCTCCACTTT. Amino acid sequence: CASSTPGQGDHSPLHF.

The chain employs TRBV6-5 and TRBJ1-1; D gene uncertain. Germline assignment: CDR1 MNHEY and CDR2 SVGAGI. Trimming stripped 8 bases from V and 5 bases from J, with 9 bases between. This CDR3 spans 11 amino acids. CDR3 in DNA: TGTGCCAGCTATCGAGGGACTGAAGCTTTCTTT. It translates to CASYRGTEAFF.

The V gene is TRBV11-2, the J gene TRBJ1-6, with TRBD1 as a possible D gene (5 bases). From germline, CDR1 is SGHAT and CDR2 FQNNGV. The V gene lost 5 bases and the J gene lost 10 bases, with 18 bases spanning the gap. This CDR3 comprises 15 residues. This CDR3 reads CASSSPWGVDSPLHF. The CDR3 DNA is TGTGCCAGCAGCAGTCCGTGGGGCGTTGACTCACCCCTCCACTTT.

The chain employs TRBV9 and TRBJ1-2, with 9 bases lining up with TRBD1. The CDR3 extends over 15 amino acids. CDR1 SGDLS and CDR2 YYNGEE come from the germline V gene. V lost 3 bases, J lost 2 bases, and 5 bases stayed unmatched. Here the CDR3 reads CASSAGTGKNYGYTF. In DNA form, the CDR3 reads TGTGCCAGCAGCGCCGGGACAGGGAAAAACTATGGCTACACCTTC. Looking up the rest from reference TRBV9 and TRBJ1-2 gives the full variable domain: DSGVTQTPKHLITATGQRVTLRCSPRSGDLSVYWYQQSLDQGLQFLIQYYNGEERAKGNILERFSAQQFPDLHSELNLSSLELGDSALYFCASSAGTGKNYGYTFGSGTRLTVV.

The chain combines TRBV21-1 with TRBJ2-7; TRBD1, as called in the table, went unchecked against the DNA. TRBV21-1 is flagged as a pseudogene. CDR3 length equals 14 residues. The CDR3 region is CASSKVSGNYEQYF. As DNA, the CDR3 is TGTGCCAGCAGCAAAGTTTCAGGGAACTACGAGCAGTACTTC.

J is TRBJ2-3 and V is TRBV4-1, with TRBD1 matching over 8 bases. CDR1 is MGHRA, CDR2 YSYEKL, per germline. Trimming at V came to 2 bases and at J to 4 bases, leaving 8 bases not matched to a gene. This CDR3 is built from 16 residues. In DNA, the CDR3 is TGCGCCAGCAGCCAATATCGGACAGGGAGCTCAGATACGCAGTATTTT. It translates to CASSQYRTGSSDTQYF.

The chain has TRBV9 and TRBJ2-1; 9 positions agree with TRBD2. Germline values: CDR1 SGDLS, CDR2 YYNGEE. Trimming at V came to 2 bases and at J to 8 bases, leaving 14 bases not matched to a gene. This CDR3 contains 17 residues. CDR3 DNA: TGTGCCAGCAGCGTCCCCAGACTAGCGGAGACACCTGATGAGCAGTTCTTC. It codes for CASSVPRLAETPDEQFF.

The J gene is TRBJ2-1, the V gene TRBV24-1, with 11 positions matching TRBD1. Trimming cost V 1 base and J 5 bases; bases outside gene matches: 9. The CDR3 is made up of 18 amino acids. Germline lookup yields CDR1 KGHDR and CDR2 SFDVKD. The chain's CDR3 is CATSDLGTGGSHDNEQFF. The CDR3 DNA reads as TGTGCCACCAGTGATTTAGGGACAGGGGGATCACACGACAATGAGCAGTTCTTC.

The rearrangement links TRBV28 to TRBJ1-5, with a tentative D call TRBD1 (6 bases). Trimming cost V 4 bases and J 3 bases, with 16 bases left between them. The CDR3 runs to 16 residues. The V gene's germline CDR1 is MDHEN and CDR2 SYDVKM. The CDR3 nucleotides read TGTGCCAGCAGTTCGCTCCAGGGGAGAGACAATCAGCCCCAGCATTTT. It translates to CASSSLQGRDNQPQHF.

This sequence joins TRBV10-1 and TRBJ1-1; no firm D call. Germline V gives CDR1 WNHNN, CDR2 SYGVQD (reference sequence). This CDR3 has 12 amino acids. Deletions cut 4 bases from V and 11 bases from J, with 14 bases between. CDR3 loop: CASSVSGPSAFF. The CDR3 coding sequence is TGCGCCAGCAGTGTAAGCGGCCCCTCCGCTTTCTTT.